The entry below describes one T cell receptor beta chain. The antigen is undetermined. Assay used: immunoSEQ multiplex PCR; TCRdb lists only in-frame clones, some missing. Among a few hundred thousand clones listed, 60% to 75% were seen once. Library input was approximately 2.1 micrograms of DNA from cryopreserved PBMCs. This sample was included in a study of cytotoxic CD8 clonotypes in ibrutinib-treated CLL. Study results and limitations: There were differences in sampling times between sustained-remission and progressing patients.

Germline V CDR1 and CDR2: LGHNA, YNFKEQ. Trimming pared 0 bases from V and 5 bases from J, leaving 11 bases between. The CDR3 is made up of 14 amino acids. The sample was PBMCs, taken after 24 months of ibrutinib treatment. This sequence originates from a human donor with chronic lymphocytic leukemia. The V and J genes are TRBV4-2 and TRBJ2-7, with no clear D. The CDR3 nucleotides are TGTGCCAGCAGCCAAGAGATTGGGCATCACGAGCAGTACTTC. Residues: CASSQEIGHHEQYF.